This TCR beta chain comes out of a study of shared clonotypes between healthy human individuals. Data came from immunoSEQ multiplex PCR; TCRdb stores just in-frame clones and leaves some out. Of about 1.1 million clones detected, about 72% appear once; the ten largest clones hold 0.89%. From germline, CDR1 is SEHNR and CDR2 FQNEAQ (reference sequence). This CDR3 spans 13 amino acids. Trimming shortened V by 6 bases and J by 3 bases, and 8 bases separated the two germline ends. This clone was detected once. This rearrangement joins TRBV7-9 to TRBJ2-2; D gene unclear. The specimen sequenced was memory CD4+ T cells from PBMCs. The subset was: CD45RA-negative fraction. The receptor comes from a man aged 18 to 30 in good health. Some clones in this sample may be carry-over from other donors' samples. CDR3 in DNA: TGTGCCAGCAGAAACAGCGACACCGGGGAGCTGTTTTTT. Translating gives CASRNSDTGELFF. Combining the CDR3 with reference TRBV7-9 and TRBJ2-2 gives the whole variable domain DTGVSQNPRHKITKRGQNVTFRCDPISEHNRLYWYRQTLGQGPEFLTYFQNEAQLEKSRLLSDRFSAERPKGSFSTLEIQRTEQGDSAMYLCASRNSDTGELFFGEGSRLTVL.